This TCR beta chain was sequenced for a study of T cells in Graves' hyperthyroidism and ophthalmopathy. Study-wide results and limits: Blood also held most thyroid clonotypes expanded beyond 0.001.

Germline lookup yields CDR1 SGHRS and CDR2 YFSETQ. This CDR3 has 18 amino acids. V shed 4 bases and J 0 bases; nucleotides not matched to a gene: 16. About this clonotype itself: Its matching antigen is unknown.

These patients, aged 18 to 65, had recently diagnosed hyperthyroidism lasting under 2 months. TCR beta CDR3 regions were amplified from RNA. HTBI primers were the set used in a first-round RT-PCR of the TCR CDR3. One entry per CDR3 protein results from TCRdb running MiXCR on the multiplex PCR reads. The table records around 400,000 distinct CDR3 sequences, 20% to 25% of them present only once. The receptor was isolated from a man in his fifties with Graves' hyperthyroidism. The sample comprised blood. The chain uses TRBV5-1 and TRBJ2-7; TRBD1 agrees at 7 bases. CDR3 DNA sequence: TGCGCCAGCAGCCGGAGCCGGGATTCAGGGGGAAACTCCTACGAGCAGTACTTC. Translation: CASSRSRDSGGNSYEQYF.